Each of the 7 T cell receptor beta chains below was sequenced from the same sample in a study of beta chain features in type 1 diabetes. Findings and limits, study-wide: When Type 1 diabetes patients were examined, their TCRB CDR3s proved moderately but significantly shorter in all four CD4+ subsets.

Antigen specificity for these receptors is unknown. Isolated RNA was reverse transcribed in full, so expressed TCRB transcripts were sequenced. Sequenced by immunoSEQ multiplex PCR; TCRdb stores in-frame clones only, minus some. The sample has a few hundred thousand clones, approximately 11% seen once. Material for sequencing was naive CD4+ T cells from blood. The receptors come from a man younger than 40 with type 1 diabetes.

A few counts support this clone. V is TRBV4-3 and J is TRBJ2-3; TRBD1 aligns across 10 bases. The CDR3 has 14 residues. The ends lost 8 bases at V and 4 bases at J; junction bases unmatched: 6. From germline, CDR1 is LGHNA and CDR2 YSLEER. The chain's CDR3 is CASRTDRGADTQYF. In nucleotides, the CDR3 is TGCGCCAGCCGGACGGACAGGGGGGCAGATACGCAGTATTTT.

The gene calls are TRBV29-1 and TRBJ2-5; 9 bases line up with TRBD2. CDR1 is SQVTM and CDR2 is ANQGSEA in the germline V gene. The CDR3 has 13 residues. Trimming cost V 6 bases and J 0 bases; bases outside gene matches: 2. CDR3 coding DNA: TGCAGCGTGACTAGCGGTGACCAAGAGACCCAGTACTTC. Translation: CSVTSGDQETQYF.

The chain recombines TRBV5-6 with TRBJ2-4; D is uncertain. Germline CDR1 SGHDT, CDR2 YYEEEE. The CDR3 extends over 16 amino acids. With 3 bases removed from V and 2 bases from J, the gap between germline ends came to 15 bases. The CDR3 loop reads CASSSMNVRTKNIQYF. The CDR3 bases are TGTGCCAGCAGCTCGATGAACGTGCGAACCAAAAACATTCAGTACTTC.

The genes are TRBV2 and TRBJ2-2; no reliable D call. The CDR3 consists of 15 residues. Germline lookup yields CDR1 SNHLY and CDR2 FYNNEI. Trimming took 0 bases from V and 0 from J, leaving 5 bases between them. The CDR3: CASSEASTNTGELFF. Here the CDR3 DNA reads TGTGCCAGCAGTGAAGCCAGTACGAACACCGGGGAGCTGTTTTTT.

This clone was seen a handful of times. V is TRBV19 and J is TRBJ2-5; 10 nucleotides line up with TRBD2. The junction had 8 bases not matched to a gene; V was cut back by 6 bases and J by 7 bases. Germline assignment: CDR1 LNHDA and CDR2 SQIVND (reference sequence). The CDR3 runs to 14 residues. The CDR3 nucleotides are TGTGCCAGTAGATTAGCGGGGGGCCCTGCGACCCAGTACTTC. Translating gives CASRLAGGPATQYF. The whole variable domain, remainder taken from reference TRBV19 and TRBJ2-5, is DGGITQSPKYLFRKEGQNVTLSCEQNLNHDAMYWYRQDPGQGLRLIYYSQIVNDFQKGDIAEGYSVSREKKESFPLTVTSAQKNPTAFYLCASRLAGGPATQYFGPGTRLLVL.

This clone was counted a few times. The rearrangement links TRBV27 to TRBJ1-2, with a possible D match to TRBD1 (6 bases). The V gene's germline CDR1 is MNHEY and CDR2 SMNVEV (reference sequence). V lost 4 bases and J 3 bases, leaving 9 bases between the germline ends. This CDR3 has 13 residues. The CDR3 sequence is CASSYREHYGYTF. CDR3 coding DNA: TGTGCCAGCAGTTACAGGGAGCACTATGGCTACACCTTC.

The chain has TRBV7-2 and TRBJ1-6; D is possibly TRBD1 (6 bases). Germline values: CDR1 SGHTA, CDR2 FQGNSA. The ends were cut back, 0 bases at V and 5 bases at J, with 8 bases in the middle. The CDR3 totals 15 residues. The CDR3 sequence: CASSLAYRDNSPLHF. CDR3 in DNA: TGTGCCAGCAGCTTAGCGTACAGGGATAATTCACCCCTCCACTTT.